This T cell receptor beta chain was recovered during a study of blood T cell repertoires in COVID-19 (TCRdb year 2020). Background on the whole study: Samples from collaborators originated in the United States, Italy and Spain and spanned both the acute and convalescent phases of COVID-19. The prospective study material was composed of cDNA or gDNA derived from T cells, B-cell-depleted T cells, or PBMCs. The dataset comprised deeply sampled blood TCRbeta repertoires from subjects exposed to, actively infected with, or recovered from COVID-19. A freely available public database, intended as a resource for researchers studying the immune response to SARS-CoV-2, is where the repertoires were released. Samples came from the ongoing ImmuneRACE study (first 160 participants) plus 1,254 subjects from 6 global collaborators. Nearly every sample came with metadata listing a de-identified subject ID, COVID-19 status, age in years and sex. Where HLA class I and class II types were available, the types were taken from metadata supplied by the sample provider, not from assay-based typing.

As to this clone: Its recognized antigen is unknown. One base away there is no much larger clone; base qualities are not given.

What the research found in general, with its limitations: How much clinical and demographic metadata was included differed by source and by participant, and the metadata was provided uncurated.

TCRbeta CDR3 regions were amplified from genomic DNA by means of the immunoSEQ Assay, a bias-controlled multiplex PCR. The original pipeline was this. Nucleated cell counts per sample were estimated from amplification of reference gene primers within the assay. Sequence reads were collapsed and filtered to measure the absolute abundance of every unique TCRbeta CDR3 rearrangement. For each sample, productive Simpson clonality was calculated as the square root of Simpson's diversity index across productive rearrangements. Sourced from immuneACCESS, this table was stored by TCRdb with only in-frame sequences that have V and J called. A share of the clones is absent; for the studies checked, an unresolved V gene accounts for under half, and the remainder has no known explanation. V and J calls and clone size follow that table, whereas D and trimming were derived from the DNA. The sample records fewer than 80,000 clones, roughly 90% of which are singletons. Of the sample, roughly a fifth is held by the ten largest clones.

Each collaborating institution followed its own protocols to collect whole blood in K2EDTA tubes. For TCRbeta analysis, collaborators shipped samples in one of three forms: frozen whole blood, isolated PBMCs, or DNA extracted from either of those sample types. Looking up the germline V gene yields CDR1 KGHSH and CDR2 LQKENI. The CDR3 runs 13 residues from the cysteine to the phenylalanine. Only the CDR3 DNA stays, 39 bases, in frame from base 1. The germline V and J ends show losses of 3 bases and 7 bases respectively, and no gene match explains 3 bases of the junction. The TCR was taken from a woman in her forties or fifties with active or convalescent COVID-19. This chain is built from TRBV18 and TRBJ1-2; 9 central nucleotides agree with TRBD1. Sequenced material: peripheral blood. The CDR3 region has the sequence CASSPDRGSGYTF. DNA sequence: TGTGCCAGCTCACCCGACAGGGGGAGTGGCTACACCTTC.